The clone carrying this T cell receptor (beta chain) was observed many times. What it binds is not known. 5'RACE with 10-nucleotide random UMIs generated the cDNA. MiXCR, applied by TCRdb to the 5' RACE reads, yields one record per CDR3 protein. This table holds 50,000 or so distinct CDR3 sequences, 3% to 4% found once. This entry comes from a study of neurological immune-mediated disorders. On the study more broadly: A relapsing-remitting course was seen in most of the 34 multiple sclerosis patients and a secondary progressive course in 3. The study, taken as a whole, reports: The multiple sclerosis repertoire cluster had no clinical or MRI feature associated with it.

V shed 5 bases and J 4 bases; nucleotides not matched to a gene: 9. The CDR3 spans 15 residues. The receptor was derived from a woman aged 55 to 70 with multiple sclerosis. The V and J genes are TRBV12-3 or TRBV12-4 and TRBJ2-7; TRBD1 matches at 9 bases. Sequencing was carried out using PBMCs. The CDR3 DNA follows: TGTGCCAGCAGTCAAACAGGGGGCTTCGGGTACGAGCAGTACTTC. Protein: CASSQTGGFGYEQYF.